The T cell receptor (beta chain) described here comes from a study of graft-versus-host responses after intestinal transplantation. Produced via immunoSEQ multiplex PCR; TCRdb's table is partial and in-frame only. The sample lists some 76,000 clones; around 90% were seen once. This CDR3 has 16 residues. Germline assignment: CDR1 SGHRS and CDR2 YFSETQ. V lost 7 bases, J lost 2 bases, and 19 bases lay in between. To note about this clone: Its antigen is still unknown.

The clonotype originates from a human donor who was the organ donor for an intestinal transplant. The V and J genes are TRBV5-1 and TRBJ2-4; no clear D. Sequencing used unstimulated CD8+ T cells sorted from spleen or lymph node cells, obtained before transplant. The CDR3 bases are TGCGCCAGCCGTTCTTCGGTTGGGCACACCAAAAACATTCAGTACTTC. Residues: CASRSSVGHTKNIQYF.